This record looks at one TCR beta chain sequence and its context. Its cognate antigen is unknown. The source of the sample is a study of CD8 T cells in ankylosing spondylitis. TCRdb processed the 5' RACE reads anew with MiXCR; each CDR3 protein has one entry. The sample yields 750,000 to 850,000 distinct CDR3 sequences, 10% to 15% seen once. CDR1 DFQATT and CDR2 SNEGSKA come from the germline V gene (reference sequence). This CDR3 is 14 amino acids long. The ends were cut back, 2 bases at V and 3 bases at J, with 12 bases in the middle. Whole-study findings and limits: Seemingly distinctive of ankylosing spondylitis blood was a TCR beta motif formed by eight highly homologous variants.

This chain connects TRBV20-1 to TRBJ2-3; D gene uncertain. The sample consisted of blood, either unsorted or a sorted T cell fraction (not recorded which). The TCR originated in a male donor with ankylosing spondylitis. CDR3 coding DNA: TGCAGTGCTAGATCTGCCGGAGCGACAGATACGCAGTATTTT. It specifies CSARSAGATDTQYF.